A selection of T cell receptor beta chains follows, all from one sample in a study of metastatic and nonmetastatic thyroid tumors. With MiXCR, TCRdb reprocessed the PCR reads. The data hold just over 8,000 clones, with 20% to 25% observed a single time. Sequences were obtained from tumor tissue. The receptors were gathered from a female donor with papillary thyroid cancer or a benign thyroid nodule (not recorded which). Some clones in this sample may be carry-over from other donors' samples. Both conserved end residues are part of each CDR3. The order of the fields is clone size, CDR3 length, V gene, J gene, D gene, CDR3 DNA, CDR3 protein. D genes are given only for firm matches. Clone size is not always given. Where it is, it says once, few, many or a class for expanded clones.

medium-sized,15,TRBV28,TRBJ1-3,NA,TGTGCCAGCAGTTACCAGGGGTCCTCTGGAAACACCATATATTTT,CASSYQGSSGNTIYF
large,12,TRBV12-3/TRBV12-4,TRBJ1-2,NA,TGTGCCAGCAGTTTAGGCCTAGATGGCTACACCTTC,CASSLGLDGYTF
medium-sized,16,TRBV6-1,TRBJ2-3,NA,TGTGCCAGCATCGCGTCCAGGGAGCTTGTTCCAGATACGCAGTATTTT,CASIASRELVPDTQYF
few,14,TRBV27,TRBJ2-7,NA,TGTGCCAGCAGTTTATCTCTTGGGTCCTACGAGCAGTACTTC,CASSLSLGSYEQYF
NA,15,TRBV28,TRBJ1-1,TRBD1,TGTGCCAGCAGTCCATTAGATGGGACAGCGACTGAAGCTTTCTTT,CASSPLDGTATEAFF
few,14,TRBV15,TRBJ1-2,TRBD1,TGTGCCACCAGCAGAGACAGGGGGCGGAATGGCTACACCTTC,CATSRDRGRNGYTF
once,15,TRBV20-1,TRBJ2-7,NA,TGCAGTGCTAGAGATTCTACGGACAGCTCCTACGAGCAGTACTTC,CSARDSTDSSYEQYF
NA,14,TRBV4-3,TRBJ2-1,NA,TGCGCCAGCAGCGCGGCGGGGTTCGACAATGAGCAGTTCTTC,CASSAAGFDNEQFF
NA,15,TRBV6-5,TRBJ2-7,TRBD2,TGTGCCAGCAGTTACAATAGCGGGAGCACCTACGAGCAGTACTTC,CASSYNSGSTYEQYF
medium-sized,11,TRBV10-2,TRBJ2-2,NA,TGCGCCAGCAGGGACACCGGGGAGCTGTTTTTT,CASRDTGELFF
many,14,TRBV6-5,TRBJ1-2,NA,TGTGCAAGCAGTTACTTCAGGGTTGACTATGGCTACACCTTC,CASSYFRVDYGYTF
NA,15,TRBV6-5,TRBJ1-2,NA,TGTGCCAGCAGCTTAGTTGCAGGGCCCATCTATGGCTACACCTTC,CASSLVAGPIYGYTF
NA,11,TRBV5-6,TRBJ2-4,NA,TGTGCCAGCAGCAAAAGGGATTCGCAGTACTTC,CASSKRDSQYF
NA,13,TRBV11-3,TRBJ2-1,TRBD2,TGTGCCAGCCGGACTAGCGGCTACAATGAGCAGTTCTTC,CASRTSGYNEQFF
medium-sized,16,TRBV5-1,TRBJ1-2,NA,TGCGCCAGCAGCTTGGGGACAGACAAGATTTGGAGTGGCTACACCTTC,CASSLGTDKIWSGYTF
medium-sized,13,TRBV6-1,TRBJ2-7,NA,TGTGCCAGCAGAACCGTTGGGAACTACGAGCAGTACTTC,CASRTVGNYEQYF
NA,14,TRBV10-3,TRBJ2-7,TRBD1,TGTGCCATCAATAACCGGGACAGGTCGGACGAGCAGTACTTC,CAINNRDRSDEQYF
NA,16,TRBV7-6,TRBJ2-2,NA,TGTGCCAGCAGCTCCCAAGGGACACTCTACACCGGGGAGCTGTTTTTT,CASSSQGTLYTGELFF
few,14,TRBV6-8,TRBJ1-6,TRBD1,TGTGCCAGCAGTAAGACAGGGATAAATTCACCCCTCCACTTT,CASSKTGINSPLHF